The subject of this entry is one TCR beta chain. Building of the TCR beta libraries involved iRepertoire HTBI primers and Arm-PCR of CDR3 regions. TCRdb re-analysed the multiplex PCR reads in MiXCR, keeping a single row per CDR3 protein. The sample shows more than 400,000 distinct CDR3 sequences, 16% of them seen only once. Germline values: CDR1 LGHNA, CDR2 YSLEER. V lost 4 bases to trimming and J lost 3 bases; unmatched junction nucleotides: 11. The CDR3 extends over 17 amino acids. The time point here: newly diagnosed GD, antithyroid drugs for less than 3 months. RNA isolated from PBMCs was used to make the TCR library. The sample comes from a study of regulatory T cells in long-lasting Graves disease. These records were also assigned to another study, of T cells in Graves' hyperthyroidism and ophthalmopathy. That study reports: Diagnosis rested on symptoms, serum thyroxine and TRAb, thyroid ultrasound, and orbital computed tomography. In the analysis, a 13 V-J model separated ophthalmopathy from stable hyperthyroidism.

Sequencing was performed on peripheral blood mononuclear cells (PBMCs), taken at new diagnosis, from a patient treated with antithyroid drugs. The V call is TRBV4-3, the J call TRBJ2-1, with 8 bases that match TRBD2. The TCR was taken from a woman in her 30s with Graves disease. In nucleotides, the CDR3 is TGCGCCAGCAGCCCAGGACTAGCCCATCGTCGCTACAATGAGCAGTTCTTC. It yields the protein CASSPGLAHRRYNEQFF.